This is a list of T cell receptor beta chains from one sample in a study of graft-versus-host responses after intestinal transplantation. These receptors' targets are unknown. This table comes from immunoSEQ multiplex PCR, and its TCRdb copy is limited to in-frame clones, with some not included. The sample shows roughly 50,000 clones, nearly 95% of them seen only once. The starting material was unstimulated CD4+ T cells sorted from spleen or lymph node cells, obtained before transplant. The receptor source for this set is a human donor who was the organ donor for an intestinal transplant. The CDR3 runs from the conserved cysteine through the conserved F or W. The D gene is left open where the match is weak. Only part of the rows carry a size: once, few, many, or a class if the clone is expanded.

clone_size j_call v_call d_call cdr3_aa cdr3_nt
. TRBJ2-2 TRBV12-2 . CASRLATGLAGGRGGELFF TGTGCAAGTCGCTTGGCCACCGGACTAGCGGGAGGACGGGGCGGGGAGCTGTTTTTT
. TRBJ2-7 TRBV5-1 TRBD2 CASSLYLAGVEYEQYF TGCGCCAGCAGCTTGTATCTAGCGGGAGTGGAGTACGAGCAGTACTTC
. TRBJ2-3 TRBV28 TRBD2 CASREIAGAANTQYF TGTGCCAGCAGGGAAATAGCGGGAGCTGCAAATACGCAGTATTTT
once TRBJ2-1 TRBV7-3 TRBD2 CASSLSSIVSGREYEQFF TGTGCCAGCAGCTTAAGTTCGATTGTTAGCGGGAGAGAATATGAGCAGTTCTTC
. TRBJ2-7 TRBV28 . CASSLGGGSYEQYF TGTGCCAGCAGTTTGGGAGGGGGCTCCTACGAGCAGTACTTC
. TRBJ2-3 TRBV6-5 TRBD1 CASSLPGQGADTQYF TGTGCCAGCAGTCTACCGGGACAGGGAGCAGATACGCAGTATTTT
. TRBJ2-7 TRBV9 . CASSVATGGYEQYF TGTGCCAGCAGCGTAGCAACCGGGGGCTACGAGCAGTACTTC
. TRBJ2-7 TRBV7-2 . CASSFSGYEQYF TGTGCCAGCAGCTTTTCTGGTTACGAGCAGTACTTC
. TRBJ2-2 TRBV9 TRBD1 CASSSRQGRAIGELFF TGTGCCAGCAGCTCCCGACAGGGTCGAGCTATCGGGGAGCTGTTTTTT
. TRBJ1-3 TRBV21-1 . CASRSRLATTRRNTIYF TGTGCCAGCAGATCAAGACTAGCTACAACACGACGAAACACCATATATTTT
. TRBJ2-5 TRBV5-6 TRBD1 CASSYRGRETQYF TGTGCCAGCAGCTACAGGGGGCGAGAGACCCAGTACTTC
. TRBJ2-5 TRBV7-9 TRBD2 CASSLVPSGRETQYF TGTGCCAGCAGCTTAGTGCCTAGCGGGAGAGAGACCCAGTACTTC
. TRBJ2-1 TRBV5-5 . CASSPRTGSYNEQFF TGTGCCAGCAGCCCTCGGACTGGCTCCTACAATGAGCAGTTCTTC
. TRBJ2-7 TRBV28 TRBD2 CASRKTSVTYEQYF TGTGCCAGCCGAAAAACTAGCGTCACCTACGAGCAGTACTTC
. TRBJ1-1 TRBV7-9 . CASSDGPSAEAFF TGTGCCAGCAGCGACGGTCCGAGCGCTGAAGCTTTCTTT
. TRBJ2-3 TRBV5-1 . CASSLAGASTDTQYF TGCGCCAGCAGCTTGGCGGGAGCGAGCACAGATACGCAGTATTTT
. TRBJ2-1 TRBV2 TRBD2 CASSSRLAGYNEQFF TGTGCCAGCAGTTCTCGACTAGCGGGTTACAATGAGCAGTTCTTC
. TRBJ2-1 TRBV4-3 TRBD2 CASSQVGGRNFNEQFF TGCGCCAGCAGCCAAGTTGGCGGGAGGAATTTCAATGAGCAGTTCTTC
. TRBJ2-3 TRBV5-1 TRBD2 CASSLRTSGSADTQYF TGCGCCAGCAGCTTGAGGACTAGCGGGAGTGCAGATACGCAGTATTTT
. TRBJ2-7 TRBV29-1 . CSVDYGSSYEQYF TGCAGCGTTGATTACGGGAGCTCCTACGAGCAGTACTTC
. TRBJ1-1 TRBV4-3 TRBD1 CASSLLAGTDTEAFF TGCGCCAGCAGCCTTTTGGCCGGGACAGACACTGAAGCTTTCTTT
. TRBJ2-3 TRBV5-6 . CASSSKGTQYF TGTGCCAGCAGCTCGAAGGGTACGCAGTATTTT
. TRBJ2-7 TRBV7-2 TRBD2 CASSLGLQPYEQYF TGTGCCAGCAGCTTGGGACTACAACCCTACGAGCAGTACTTC
. TRBJ2-5 TRBV5-6 . CASSSGRSETQYF TGTGCCAGCAGCTCCGGACGGTCAGAGACCCAGTACTTC
. TRBJ2-5 TRBV19 . CASSYGTAEETQYF TGTGCCAGTAGTTATGGCACCGCCGAGGAGACCCAGTACTTC
. TRBJ2-3 TRBV9 TRBD2 CASSVAGGERDTQYF TGTGCCAGCAGCGTAGCTGGGGGGGAGAGGGATACGCAGTATTTT
. TRBJ2-7 TRBV21-1 . CASKGFLDGNSYEQYF TGTGCCAGCAAAGGTTTCCTGGACGGAAACTCCTACGAGCAGTACTTC
. TRBJ1-2 TRBV5-4 TRBD1 CASSSTGVSGYTF TGTGCCAGCAGTTCTACAGGGGTAAGCGGCTACACCTTC
. TRBJ1-1 TRBV6-1 . CASSRQSGEAFF TGTGCCAGCAGCCGACAGAGTGGGGAAGCTTTCTTT
. TRBJ2-1 TRBV4-1 . CASSQVGTNYNEQFF TGCGCCAGCAGCCAAGTAGGGACCAACTACAATGAGCAGTTCTTC
. TRBJ2-3 TRBV29-1 . CSVHHGAGGRTDTQYF TGCAGCGTGCACCACGGGGCAGGAGGGAGAACAGATACGCAGTATTTT
once TRBJ2-7 TRBV19 TRBD2 CASSIGLAGEQYF TGTGCCAGTAGTATCGGACTAGCGGGCGAGCAGTACTTC
. TRBJ2-1 TRBV14 . CASSHLGSEQFF TGTGCCAGCAGCCATCTCGGGAGTGAGCAGTTCTTC
. TRBJ2-7 TRBV25-1 TRBD2 CASSTLPGLAGGSYEQYF TGTGCCAGCAGTACCCTACCGGGACTAGCGGGAGGGAGTTACGAGCAGTACTTC
. TRBJ1-5 TRBV6-5 . CASGERNQPQHF TGTGCCAGCGGAGAGAGGAATCAGCCCCAGCATTTT
. TRBJ2-7 TRBV11-3 . CASSLISSSYEQYF TGTGCCAGCAGCTTAATCTCCAGTTCCTACGAGCAGTACTTC
. TRBJ1-1 TRBV7-9 . CASSFRAGTEAFF TGTGCCAGCAGCTTTAGGGCCGGGACAGAAGCTTTCTTT
once TRBJ1-5 TRBV7-2 . CASSLRLNQPQHF TGTGCCAGCAGCTTGCGCCTAAATCAGCCCCAGCATTTT
. TRBJ2-1 TRBV11-3 TRBD2 CASSLGLADYNEQFF TGTGCCAGCAGCCTGGGACTAGCGGACTACAATGAGCAGTTCTTC
. TRBJ2-5 TRBV5-1 . CASSLVGERETQYF TGCGCCAGCAGCTTGGTAGGGGAACGAGAGACCCAGTACTTC
. TRBJ1-1 TRBV7-8 . CASSLSLIPLNTEAFF TGTGCCAGCAGCTTAAGTTTAATTCCCCTGAACACTGAAGCTTTCTTT
. TRBJ2-7 TRBV18 . CASSPLPDGAYEQYF TGTGCCAGCTCACCACTCCCGGACGGAGCCTACGAGCAGTACTTC
few TRBJ2-7 TRBV7-9 TRBD2 CASSYTTGSGSSYEQYF TGTGCCAGCAGCTATACGACTGGAAGCGGGAGCTCCTACGAGCAGTACTTC
. TRBJ2-3 TRBV29-1 TRBD1 CSVGGTGTTDTQYF TGCAGCGTTGGGGGGACAGGGACCACAGATACGCAGTATTTT
. TRBJ2-1 TRBV6-5 TRBD1 CASSYSRGRLEQFF TGTGCCAGCAGTTACTCGAGGGGGCGCCTTGAGCAGTTCTTC
. TRBJ2-5 TRBV5-1 . CASSLAETQYF TGCGCCAGCAGCTTGGCGGAGACCCAGTACTTC
. TRBJ2-3 TRBV2 . CASSEARTQPYTDTQYF TGTGCCAGCAGTGAAGCCCGGACACAGCCTTACACAGATACGCAGTATTTT
few TRBJ1-3 TRBV6-6 . CASSYSARDKGNTIYF TGTGCCAGCAGTTACTCGGCACGGGACAAAGGAAACACCATATATTTT
. TRBJ2-7 TRBV28 TRBD2 CASSLGTSGSEQYF TGTGCCAGCAGTTTAGGGACTAGCGGGAGCGAGCAGTACTTC
. TRBJ2-2 TRBV27 . CASSLRHNTGELFF TGTGCCAGCAGTTTGAGGCACAACACCGGGGAGCTGTTTTTT
. TRBJ1-1 TRBV4-3 . CASSQETGRSTEAFF TGCGCCAGCAGCCAAGAAACAGGGAGGAGCACTGAAGCTTTCTTT
. TRBJ1-5 TRBV4-1 TRBD1 CASSQPDRVNQPQHF TGCGCCAGCAGCCAACCGGACAGGGTCAATCAGCCCCAGCATTTT
. TRBJ2-5 TRBV20-1 . CSASQETQYF TGCAGTGCCTCCCAAGAGACCCAGTACTTC
. TRBJ1-5 TRBV30 . CAWSAGTSGQPQHF TGTGCCTGGAGTGCAGGGACCTCGGGTCAGCCCCAGCATTTT
. TRBJ1-3 TRBV4-2 . CASSQGPVGNTIYF TGTGCCAGCAGCCAGGGACCTGTAGGAAACACCATATATTTT